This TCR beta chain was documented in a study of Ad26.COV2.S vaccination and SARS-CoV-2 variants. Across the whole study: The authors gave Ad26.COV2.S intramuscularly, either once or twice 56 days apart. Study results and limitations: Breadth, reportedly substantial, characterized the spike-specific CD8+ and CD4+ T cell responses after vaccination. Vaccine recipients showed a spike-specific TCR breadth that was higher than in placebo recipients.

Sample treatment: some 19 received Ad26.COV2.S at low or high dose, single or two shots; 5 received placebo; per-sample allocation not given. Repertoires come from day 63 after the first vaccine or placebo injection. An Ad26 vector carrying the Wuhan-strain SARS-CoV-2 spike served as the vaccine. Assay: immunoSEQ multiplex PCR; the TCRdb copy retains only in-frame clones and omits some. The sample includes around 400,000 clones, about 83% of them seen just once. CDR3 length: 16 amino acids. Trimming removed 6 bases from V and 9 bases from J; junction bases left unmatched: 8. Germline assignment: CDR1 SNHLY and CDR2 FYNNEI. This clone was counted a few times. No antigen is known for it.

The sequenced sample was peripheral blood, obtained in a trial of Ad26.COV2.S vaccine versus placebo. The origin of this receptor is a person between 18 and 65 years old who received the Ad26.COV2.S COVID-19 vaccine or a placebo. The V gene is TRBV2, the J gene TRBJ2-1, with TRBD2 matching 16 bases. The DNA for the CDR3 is TGTGCCAGCAGCCCCCCGGGACTAGCGGGAGGGGTTGAGCAGTTCTTC. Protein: CASSPPGLAGGVEQFF. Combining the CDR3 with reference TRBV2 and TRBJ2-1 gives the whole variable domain EPEVTQTPSHQVTQMGQEVILRCVPISNHLYFYWYRQILGQKVEFLVSFYNNEISEKSEIFDDQFSVERPDGSNFTLKIRSTKLEDSAMYFCASSPPGLAGGVEQFFGPGTRLTVL.